The present entry profiles one TCR beta chain with its context. The sample comes from a study of technical replicates of blood from a few donors. Data came from immunoSEQ multiplex PCR; TCRdb stores just in-frame clones and leaves some out. There are 55,000 to 75,000 clones in the sample; 91% occur only once, and approximately 4% lies in the top ten. There are 14 residues in the CDR3. Trimming stripped 5 bases from V and 4 bases from J, with 11 bases between. CDR1 is SGHTA, CDR2 FQGTGA, per germline. The chain carries TRBV7-3 and TRBJ2-2; D gene unclear. This TCR was sampled from a human donor in good health. Some clones in this sample may be carry-over from other donors' samples. The sample comprised PBMCs. CDR3 bases: TGTGCCAGCAGCCTCGGCGGTGGCACCGGGGAGCTGTTTTTT. Its protein is CASSLGGGTGELFF.